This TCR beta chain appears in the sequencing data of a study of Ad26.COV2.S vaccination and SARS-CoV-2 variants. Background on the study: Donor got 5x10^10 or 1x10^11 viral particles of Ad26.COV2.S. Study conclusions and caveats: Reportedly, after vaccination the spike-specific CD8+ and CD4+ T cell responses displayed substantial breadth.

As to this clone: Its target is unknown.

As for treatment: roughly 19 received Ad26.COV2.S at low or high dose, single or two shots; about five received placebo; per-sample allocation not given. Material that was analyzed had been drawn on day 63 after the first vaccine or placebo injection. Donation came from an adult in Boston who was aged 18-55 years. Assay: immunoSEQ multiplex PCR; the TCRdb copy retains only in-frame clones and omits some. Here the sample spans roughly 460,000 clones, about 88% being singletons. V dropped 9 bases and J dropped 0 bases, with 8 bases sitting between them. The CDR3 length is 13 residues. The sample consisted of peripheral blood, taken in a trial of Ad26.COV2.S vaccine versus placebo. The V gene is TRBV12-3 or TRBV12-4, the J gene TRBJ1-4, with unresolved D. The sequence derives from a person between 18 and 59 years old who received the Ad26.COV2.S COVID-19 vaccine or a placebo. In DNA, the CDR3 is TGTGCCAGTAGACTAACAACTAATGAAAAACTGTTTTTT. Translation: CASRLTTNEKLFF.